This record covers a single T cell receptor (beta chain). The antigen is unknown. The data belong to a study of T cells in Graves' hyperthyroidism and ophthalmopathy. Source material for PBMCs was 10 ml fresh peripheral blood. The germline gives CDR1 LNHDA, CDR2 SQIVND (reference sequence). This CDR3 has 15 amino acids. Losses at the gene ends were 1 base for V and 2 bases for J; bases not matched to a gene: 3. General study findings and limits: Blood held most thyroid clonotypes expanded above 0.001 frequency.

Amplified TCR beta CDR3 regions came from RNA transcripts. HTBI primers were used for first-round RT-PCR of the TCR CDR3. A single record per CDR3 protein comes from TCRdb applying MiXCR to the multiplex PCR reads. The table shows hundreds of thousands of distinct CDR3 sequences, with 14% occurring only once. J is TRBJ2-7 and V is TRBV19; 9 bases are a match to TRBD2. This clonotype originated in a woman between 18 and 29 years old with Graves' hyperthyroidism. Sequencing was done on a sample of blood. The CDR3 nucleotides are TGTGCCAGTAGTATAGTGACTAGCGGTCCCTACGAGCAGTACTTC. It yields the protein CASSIVTSGPYEQYF.